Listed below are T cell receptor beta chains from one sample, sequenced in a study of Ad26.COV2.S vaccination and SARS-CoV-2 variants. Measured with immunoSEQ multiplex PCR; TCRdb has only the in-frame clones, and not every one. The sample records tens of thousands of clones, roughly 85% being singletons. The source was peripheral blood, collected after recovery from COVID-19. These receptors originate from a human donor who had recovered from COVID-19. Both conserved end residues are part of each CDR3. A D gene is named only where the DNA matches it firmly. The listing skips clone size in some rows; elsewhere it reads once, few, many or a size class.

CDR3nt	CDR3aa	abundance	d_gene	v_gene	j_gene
TGTGCCAGCAGCTTATCGGCGGGAGCCGGGGAGCTGTTTTTT	CASSLSAGAGELFF	-	TRBD2	TRBV7-8	TRBJ2-2
TGTGCCAGCAGCCTTACCTCCGACGCTACCTACGAGCAGTACTTC	CASSLTSDATYEQYF	-	-	TRBV9	TRBJ2-7
TGTGCCAGTGGGGTCACTGAAGCTTTCTTT	CASGVTEAFF	-	-	TRBV19	TRBJ1-1
TGTGCCAGCAGCGTAGATCCCTACCGGTACGAGCAGTACTTC	CASSVDPYRYEQYF	-	-	TRBV9	TRBJ2-7
TGTGCCAGCAGCCAAGCCGGGCCACAGGGGGGTGAGACCCAGTACTTC	CASSQAGPQGGETQYF	-	TRBD1	TRBV4-2	TRBJ2-5
TGCAGCGTTGAAGAGGTGTACAGAATGAACACTGAAGCTTTCTTT	CSVEEVYRMNTEAFF	-	-	TRBV29-1	TRBJ1-1
TGTGCCAGCACCGTTACGTCCGGGACCCCGTTAGACAATCAGCCCCAGCATTTT	CASTVTSGTPLDNQPQHF	-	-	TRBV27	TRBJ1-5
TGTGCCAGCAGCCCGGGGACTAGCGGAGAGCAGTACTTC	CASSPGTSGEQYF	once	TRBD2	TRBV5-6	TRBJ2-7
TGTGCCAGCAGCTTGCAGGATACGCAGTATTTT	CASSLQDTQYF	few	-	TRBV6-5	TRBJ2-3
TGTGCCAGCAGTTTCCGGACACATGAAGCTTTCTTT	CASSFRTHEAFF	-	-	TRBV28	TRBJ1-1
TGTGCCAGCAGCAGAAGCGGTAACTCCTACGAGCAGTACTTC	CASSRSGNSYEQYF	few	-	TRBV6-6	TRBJ2-7
TGTGCCAGCACTCTCCGGGACTTCTCCTACAATGAGCAGTTCTTC	CASTLRDFSYNEQFF	once	-	TRBV6-5	TRBJ2-1
TGTGCCAGAAAGACAGGGAAAGAAAACACCATATATTTT	CARKTGKENTIYF	once	TRBD1	TRBV25-1	TRBJ1-3
TGCGCCAGCAGCCAAGATTTTTATCAGCCCCAGCATTTT	CASSQDFYQPQHF	-	-	TRBV4-1	TRBJ1-5
TGTGCCAGCAGCCGGGTGACTAGCGGAACAGATACGCAGTATTTT	CASSRVTSGTDTQYF	-	TRBD2	TRBV7-2	TRBJ2-3
TGCAGTGCTAGAGACAACTACGAGCAGTACTTC	CSARDNYEQYF	-	-	TRBV20-1	TRBJ2-7
TGTGCCAGCAGCTTAACTAGCGGGGAGACCCAGTACTTC	CASSLTSGETQYF	-	TRBD2	TRBV7-2	TRBJ2-5
TGTGCCAGCAGTTTATCGGGGGGGCGCCTCCTGGGCTACACCTTC	CASSLSGGRLLGYTF	-	-	TRBV28	TRBJ1-2
TGTGCCAGCAGTACCCTCGGGAAAATCAATGAGCAGTTCTTC	CASSTLGKINEQFF	-	-	TRBV6-2/TRBV6-3	TRBJ2-1